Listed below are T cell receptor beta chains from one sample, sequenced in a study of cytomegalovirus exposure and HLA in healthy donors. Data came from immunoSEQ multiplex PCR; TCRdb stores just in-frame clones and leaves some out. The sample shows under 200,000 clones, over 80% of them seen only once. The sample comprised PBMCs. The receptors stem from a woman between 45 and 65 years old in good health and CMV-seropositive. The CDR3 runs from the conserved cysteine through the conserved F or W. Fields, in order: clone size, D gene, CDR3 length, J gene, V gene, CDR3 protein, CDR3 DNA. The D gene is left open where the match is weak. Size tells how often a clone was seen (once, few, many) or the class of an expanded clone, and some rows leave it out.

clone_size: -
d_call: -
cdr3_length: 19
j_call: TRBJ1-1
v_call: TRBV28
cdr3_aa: CASSRESYSGAGGPTEAFF
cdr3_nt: TGTGCCAGCAGTCGCGAAAGCTACTCGGGGGCGGGAGGACCCACTGAAGCTTTCTTT

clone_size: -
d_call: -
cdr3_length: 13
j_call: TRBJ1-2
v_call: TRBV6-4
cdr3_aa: CASSDGENYGYTF
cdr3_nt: TGTGCCAGCAGTGACGGGGAGAACTATGGCTACACCTTC

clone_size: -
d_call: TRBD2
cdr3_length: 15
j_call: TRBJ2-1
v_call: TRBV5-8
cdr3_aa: CASSLSGGSYNEQFF
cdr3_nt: TGTGCCAGCAGCCTAAGCGGGGGCTCCTACAATGAGCAGTTCTTC

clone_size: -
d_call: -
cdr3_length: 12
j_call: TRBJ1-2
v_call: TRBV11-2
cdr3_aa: CASSLSGYGYTF
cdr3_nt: TGTGCCAGCAGCTTATCCGGCTATGGCTACACCTTC

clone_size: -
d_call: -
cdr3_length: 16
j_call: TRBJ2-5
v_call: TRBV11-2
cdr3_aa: CASSLSPGGQGETQYF
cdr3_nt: TGTGCCAGCAGCTTATCTCCCGGGGGGCAAGGAGAGACCCAGTACTTC

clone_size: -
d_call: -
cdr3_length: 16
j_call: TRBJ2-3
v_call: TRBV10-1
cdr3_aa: CASSEFRTDYTDTQYF
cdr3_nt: TGCGCCAGCAGTGAGTTCCGGACAGACTACACAGATACGCAGTATTTT

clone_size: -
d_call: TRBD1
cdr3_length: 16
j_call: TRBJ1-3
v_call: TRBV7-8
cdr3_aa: CASSSRGQGVADTIYF
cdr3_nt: TGTGCCAGCAGCTCCAGGGGACAGGGAGTAGCGGACACCATATATTTT

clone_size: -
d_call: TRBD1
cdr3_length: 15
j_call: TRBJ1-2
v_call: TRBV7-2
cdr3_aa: CASSGRTGGEYGYTF
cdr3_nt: TGTGCCAGCAGCGGGCGGACAGGGGGGGAATATGGCTACACCTTC

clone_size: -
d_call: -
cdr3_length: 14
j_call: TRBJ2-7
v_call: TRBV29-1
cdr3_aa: CSVEPHGGSYEQYF
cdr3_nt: TGCAGCGTTGAACCTCACGGAGGGTCCTACGAGCAGTACTTC

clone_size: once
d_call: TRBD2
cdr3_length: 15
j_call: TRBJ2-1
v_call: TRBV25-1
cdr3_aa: CASGSAGLPRNEQFF
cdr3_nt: TGTGCCAGCGGATCAGCGGGGCTTCCGAGGAATGAGCAGTTCTTC

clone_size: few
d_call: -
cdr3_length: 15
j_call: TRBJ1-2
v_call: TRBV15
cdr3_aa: CATSSRKEGYSGYTF
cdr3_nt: TGTGCCACCAGCAGCAGAAAGGAGGGGTATTCTGGCTACACCTTC

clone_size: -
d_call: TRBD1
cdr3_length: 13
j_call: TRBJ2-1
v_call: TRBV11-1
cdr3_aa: CASSVRDRDEQFF
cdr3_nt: TGTGCCAGCAGCGTAAGGGACAGGGATGAGCAGTTCTTC

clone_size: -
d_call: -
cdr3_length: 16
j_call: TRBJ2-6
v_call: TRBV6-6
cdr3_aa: CASSYRTASGANVLTF
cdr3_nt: TGTGCCAGCAGTTACCGGACAGCCTCTGGGGCCAACGTCCTGACTTTC

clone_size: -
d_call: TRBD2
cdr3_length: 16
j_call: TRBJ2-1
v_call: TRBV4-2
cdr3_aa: CASSLNPGTSGNEQFF
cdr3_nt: TGTGCCAGCAGCCTAAACCCCGGGACTAGCGGGAATGAGCAGTTCTTC

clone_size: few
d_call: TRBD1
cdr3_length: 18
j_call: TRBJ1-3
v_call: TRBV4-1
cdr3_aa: CASSQEGGTGGSGNTIYF
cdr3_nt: TGCGCCAGCAGCCAAGAAGGGGGGACAGGGGGCTCTGGAAACACCATATATTTT

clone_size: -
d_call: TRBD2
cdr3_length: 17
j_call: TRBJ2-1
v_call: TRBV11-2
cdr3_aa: CASSMFAAGSSYNEQFF
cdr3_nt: TGTGCCAGCAGTATGTTCGCAGCGGGAAGCTCCTACAATGAGCAGTTCTTC

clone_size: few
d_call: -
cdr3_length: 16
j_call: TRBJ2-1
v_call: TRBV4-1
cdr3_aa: CASSPAGTGERDEQFF
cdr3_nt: TGCGCCAGCAGCCCCGCCGGGACTGGGGAGAGGGATGAGCAGTTCTTC

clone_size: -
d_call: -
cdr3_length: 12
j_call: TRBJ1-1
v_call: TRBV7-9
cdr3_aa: CASSQENTEAFF
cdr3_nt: TGTGCCAGCAGCCAGGAGAACACTGAAGCTTTCTTT

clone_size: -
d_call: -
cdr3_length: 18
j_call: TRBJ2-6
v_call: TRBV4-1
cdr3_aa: CASSQDFNRPSGANVLTF
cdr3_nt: TGCGCCAGCAGCCAAGATTTTAACAGACCCTCTGGGGCCAACGTCCTGACTTTC

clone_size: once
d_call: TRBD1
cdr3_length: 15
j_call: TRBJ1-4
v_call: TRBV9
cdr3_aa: CASSQGDRTDEKLFF
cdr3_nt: TGTGCCAGCAGCCAAGGGGACAGGACGGATGAAAAACTGTTTTTT

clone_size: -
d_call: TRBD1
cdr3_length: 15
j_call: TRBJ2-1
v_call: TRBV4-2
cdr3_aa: CASSQTGGQNNEQFF
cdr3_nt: TGTGCCAGCAGCCAAACAGGGGGTCAGAACAATGAGCAGTTCTTC

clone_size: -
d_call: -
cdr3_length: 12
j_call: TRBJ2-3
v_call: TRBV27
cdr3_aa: CASRASSDTQYF
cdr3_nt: TGTGCCAGCAGGGCCTCTTCAGATACGCAGTATTTT

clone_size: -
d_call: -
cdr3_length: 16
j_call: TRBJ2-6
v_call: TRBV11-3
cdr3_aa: CASSPGSHPGANVLTF
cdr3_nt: TGTGCCAGCAGCCCGGGGTCCCACCCTGGGGCCAACGTCCTGACTTTC

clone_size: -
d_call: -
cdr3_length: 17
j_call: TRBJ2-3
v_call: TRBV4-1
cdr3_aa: CASSQELAVIGTDTQYF
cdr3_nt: TGCGCCAGCAGCCAAGAGCTAGCTGTTATTGGCACAGATACGCAGTATTTT

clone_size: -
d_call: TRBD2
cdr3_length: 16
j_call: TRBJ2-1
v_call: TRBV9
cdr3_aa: CASSVSGGSSYNEQFF
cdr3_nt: TGTGCCAGCAGCGTAAGCGGCGGGAGCTCCTACAATGAGCAGTTCTTC

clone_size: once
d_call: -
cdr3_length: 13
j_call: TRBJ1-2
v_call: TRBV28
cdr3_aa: CASSLSGYYGYTF
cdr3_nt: TGTGCCAGCAGTCTGTCAGGGTACTATGGCTACACCTTC

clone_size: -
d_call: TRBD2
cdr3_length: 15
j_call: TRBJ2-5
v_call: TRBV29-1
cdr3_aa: CSVAGTSGRPETQYF
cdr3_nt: TGCAGCGTTGCGGGGACTAGCGGGAGACCAGAGACCCAGTACTTC

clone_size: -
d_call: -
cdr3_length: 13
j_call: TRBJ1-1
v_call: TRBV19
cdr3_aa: CASSTNIETEAFF
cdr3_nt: TGTGCCAGTAGTACAAATATAGAGACTGAAGCTTTCTTT

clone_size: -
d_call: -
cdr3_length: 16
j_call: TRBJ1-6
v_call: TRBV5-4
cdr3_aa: CASSLDFEGAASPLHF
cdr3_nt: TGTGCCAGCAGCTTGGATTTTGAGGGTGCAGCGTCACCCCTCCACTTT

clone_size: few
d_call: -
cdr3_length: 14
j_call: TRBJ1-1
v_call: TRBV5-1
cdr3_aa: CASSINTGLVGAFF
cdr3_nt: TGCGCCAGCAGCATAAACACAGGTCTCGTGGGGGCTTTCTTT

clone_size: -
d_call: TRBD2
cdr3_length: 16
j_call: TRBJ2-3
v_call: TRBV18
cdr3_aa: CASSPTGLASTDTQYF
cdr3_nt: TGTGCCAGCTCACCTACGGGACTAGCGAGCACAGATACGCAGTATTTT

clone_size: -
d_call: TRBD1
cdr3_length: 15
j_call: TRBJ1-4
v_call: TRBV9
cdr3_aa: CASSAGDRLAEKLFF
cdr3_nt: TGTGCCAGCAGCGCCGGGGACAGGCTAGCCGAAAAACTGTTTTTT

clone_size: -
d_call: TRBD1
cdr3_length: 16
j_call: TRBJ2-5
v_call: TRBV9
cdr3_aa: CASSLGTGDGVETQYF
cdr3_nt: TGTGCCAGCAGCCTGGGGACAGGGGATGGAGTAGAGACCCAGTACTTC

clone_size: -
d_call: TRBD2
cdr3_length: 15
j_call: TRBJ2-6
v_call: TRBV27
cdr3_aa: CASSLREDGANVLTF
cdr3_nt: TGTGCCAGCAGTTTGCGGGAGGACGGGGCCAACGTCCTGACTTTC

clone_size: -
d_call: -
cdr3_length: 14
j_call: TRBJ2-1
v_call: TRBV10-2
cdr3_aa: CASNAGISYNEQFF
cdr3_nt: TGCGCCAGCAACGCGGGTATCTCCTACAATGAGCAGTTCTTC

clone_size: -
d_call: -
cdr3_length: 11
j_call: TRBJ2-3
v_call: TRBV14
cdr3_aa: CASSHRDTQYF
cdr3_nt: TGTGCCAGCAGCCATAGAGATACGCAGTATTTT

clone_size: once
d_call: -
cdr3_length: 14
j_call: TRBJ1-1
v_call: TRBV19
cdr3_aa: CASSPQALNTEAFF
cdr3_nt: TGTGCCAGTAGTCCGCAGGCGTTGAACACTGAAGCTTTCTTT

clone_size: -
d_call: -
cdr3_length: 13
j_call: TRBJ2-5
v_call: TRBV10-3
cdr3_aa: CATGEGYQETQYF
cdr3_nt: TGTGCCACCGGAGAAGGTTACCAAGAGACCCAGTACTTC

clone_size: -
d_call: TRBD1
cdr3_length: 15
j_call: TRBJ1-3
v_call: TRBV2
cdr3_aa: CASRVTGPSGNTIYF
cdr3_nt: TGTGCCAGCAGGGTGACAGGGCCCTCTGGAAACACCATATATTTT

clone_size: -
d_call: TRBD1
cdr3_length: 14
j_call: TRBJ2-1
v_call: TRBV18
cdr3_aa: CASSPTGGRDEQFF
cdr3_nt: TGTGCCAGCTCACCGACAGGGGGTCGGGATGAGCAGTTCTTC

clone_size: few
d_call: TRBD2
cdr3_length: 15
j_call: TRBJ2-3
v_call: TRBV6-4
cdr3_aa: CASSESSGRADTQYF
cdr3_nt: TGTGCCAGCAGTGAGTCTAGCGGGAGGGCAGATACGCAGTATTTT

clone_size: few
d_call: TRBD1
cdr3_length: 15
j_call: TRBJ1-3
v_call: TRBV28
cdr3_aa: CASWVGTGSGNTIYF
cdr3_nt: TGTGCCAGCTGGGTTGGGACAGGGAGTGGAAACACCATATATTTT

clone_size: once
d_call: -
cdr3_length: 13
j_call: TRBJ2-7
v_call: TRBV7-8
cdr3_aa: CASSLRVSYEQYF
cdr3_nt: TGTGCCAGCAGCTTACGGGTTTCCTACGAGCAGTACTTC

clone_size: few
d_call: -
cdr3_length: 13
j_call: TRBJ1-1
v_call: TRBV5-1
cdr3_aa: CASRGAVNTEAFF
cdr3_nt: TGCGCCAGCAGGGGCGCTGTGAACACTGAAGCTTTCTTT

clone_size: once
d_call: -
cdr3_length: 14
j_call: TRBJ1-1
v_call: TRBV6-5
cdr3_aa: CASSYLQGNTEAFF
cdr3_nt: TGTGCCAGCAGTTACCTCCAGGGGAACACTGAAGCTTTCTTT

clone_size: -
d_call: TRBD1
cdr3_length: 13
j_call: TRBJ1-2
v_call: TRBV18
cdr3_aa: CASSPLQGYGYTF
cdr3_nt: TGTGCCAGCTCACCTTTACAGGGGTATGGCTACACCTTC

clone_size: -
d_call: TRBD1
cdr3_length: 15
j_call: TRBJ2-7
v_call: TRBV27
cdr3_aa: CASSAWGDRVNEQYF
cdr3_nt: TGTGCCAGCAGTGCCTGGGGGGACAGGGTCAACGAGCAGTACTTC

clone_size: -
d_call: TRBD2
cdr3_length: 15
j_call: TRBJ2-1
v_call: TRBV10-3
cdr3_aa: CAISGGTRDHNEQFF
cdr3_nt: TGTGCCATCAGCGGTGGGACTAGGGACCACAATGAGCAGTTCTTC

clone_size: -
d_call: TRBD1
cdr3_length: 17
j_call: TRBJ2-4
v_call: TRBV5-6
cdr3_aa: CASSWDSRVGAKNIQYF
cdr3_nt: TGTGCCAGCAGCTGGGACAGTCGAGTCGGGGCCAAAAACATTCAGTACTTC

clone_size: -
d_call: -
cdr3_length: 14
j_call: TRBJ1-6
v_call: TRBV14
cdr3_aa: CASSQAGYNSPLHF
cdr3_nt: TGTGCCAGCAGCCAAGCCGGGTACAATTCACCCCTCCACTTT

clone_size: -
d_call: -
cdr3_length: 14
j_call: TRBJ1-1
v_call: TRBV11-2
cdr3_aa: CASSLYREVTEAFF
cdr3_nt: TGTGCCAGCAGCTTGTACCGAGAAGTCACTGAAGCTTTCTTT